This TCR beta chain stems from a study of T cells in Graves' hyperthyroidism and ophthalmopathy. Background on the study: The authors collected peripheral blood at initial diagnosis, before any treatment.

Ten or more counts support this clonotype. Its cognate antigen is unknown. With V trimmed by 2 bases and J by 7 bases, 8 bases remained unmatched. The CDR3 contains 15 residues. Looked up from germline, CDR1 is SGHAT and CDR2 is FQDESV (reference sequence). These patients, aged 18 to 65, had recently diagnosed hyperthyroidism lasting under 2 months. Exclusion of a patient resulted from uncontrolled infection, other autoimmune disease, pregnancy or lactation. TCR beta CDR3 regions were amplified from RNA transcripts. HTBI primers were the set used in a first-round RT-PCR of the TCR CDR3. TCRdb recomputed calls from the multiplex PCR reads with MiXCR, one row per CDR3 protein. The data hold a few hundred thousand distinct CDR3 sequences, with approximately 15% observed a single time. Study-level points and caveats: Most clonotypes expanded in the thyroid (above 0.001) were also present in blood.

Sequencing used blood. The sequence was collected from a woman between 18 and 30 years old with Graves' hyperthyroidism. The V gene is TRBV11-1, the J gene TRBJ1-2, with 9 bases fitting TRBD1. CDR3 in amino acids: CASSLSRTGVLGYTF. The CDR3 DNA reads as TGTGCCAGCAGCTTATCCCGGACAGGGGTACTTGGCTACACCTTC.